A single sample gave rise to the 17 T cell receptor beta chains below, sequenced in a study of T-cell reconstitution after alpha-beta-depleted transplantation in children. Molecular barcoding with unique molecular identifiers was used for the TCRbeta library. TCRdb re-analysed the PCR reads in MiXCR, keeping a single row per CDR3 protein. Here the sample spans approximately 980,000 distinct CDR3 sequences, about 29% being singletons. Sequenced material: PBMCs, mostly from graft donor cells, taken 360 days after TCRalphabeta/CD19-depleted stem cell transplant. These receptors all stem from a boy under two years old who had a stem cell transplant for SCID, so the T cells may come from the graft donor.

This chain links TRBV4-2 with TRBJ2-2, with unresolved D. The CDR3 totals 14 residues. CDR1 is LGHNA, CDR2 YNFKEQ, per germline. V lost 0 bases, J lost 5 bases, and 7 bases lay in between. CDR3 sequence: CASSQDSRTGELFF. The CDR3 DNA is TGTGCCAGCAGCCAAGATTCCAGGACCGGGGAGCTGTTTTTT.

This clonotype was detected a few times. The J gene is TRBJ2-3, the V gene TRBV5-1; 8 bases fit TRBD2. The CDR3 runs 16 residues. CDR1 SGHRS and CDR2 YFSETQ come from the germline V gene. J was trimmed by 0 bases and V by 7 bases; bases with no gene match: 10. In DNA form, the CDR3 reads TGCGCCAGCCGATTTACTAGCGGCGGCAGCACAGATACGCAGTATTTT. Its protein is CASRFTSGGSTDTQYF.

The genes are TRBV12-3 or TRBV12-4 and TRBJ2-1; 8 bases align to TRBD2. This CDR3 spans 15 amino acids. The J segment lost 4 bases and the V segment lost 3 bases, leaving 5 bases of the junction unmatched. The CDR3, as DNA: TGTGCCAGCAGTTTCACGGGACTAGAGTACAATGAGCAGTTCTTC. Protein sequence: CASSFTGLEYNEQFF.

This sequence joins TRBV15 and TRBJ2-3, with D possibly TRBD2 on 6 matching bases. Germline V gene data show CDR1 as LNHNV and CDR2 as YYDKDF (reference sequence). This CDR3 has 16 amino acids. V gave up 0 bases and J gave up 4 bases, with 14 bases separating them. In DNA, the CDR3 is TGTGCCACCAGCAGAGAGCGCGGGTGGGGGGCAGATACGCAGTATTTT. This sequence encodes CATSRERGWGADTQYF.

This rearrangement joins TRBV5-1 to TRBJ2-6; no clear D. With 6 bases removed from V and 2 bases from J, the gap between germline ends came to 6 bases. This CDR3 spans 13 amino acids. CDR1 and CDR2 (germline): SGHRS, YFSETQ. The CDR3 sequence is CASKETGANVLTF. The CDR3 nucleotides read TGCGCCAGCAAGGAGACTGGGGCCAACGTCCTGACTTTC. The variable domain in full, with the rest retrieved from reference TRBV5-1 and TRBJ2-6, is KAGVTQTPRYLIKTRGQQVTLSCSPISGHRSVSWYQQTPGQGLQFLFEYFSETQRNKGNFPGRFSGRQFSNSRSEMNVSTLELGDSALYLCASKETGANVLTFGAGSRLTVL.

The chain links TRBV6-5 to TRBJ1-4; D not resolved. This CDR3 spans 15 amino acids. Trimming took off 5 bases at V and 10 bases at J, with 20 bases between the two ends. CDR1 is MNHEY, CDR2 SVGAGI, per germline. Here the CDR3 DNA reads TGTGCCAGCAGTCACGGACGCACCAGAAACGGAAAACTGTTTTTT. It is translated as CASSHGRTRNGKLFF.

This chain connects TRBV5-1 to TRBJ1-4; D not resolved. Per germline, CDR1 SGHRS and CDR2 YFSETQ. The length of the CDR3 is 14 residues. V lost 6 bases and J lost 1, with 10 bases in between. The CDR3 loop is CASITQRTNEKLFF. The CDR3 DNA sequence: TGCGCCAGCATCACACAGCGAACTAATGAAAAACTGTTTTTT.

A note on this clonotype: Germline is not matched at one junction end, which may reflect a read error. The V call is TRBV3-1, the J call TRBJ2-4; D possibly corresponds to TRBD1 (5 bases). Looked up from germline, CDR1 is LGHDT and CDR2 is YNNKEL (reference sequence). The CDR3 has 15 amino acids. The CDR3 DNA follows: TGTGCCAGCAGCCGCCAGGGCATAGCCAAAAGCATTCAGTACTTC. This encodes CASSRQGIAKSIQYF.

In nucleotides, the CDR3 is TGTGCCAGCAGTGTTACAGGATACTCTGGAAACACCATATATTTT. It encodes CASSVTGYSGNTIYF. The chain joins TRBV2 to TRBJ1-3; a weak D match, TRBD1 (5 bases). Per germline, CDR1 SNHLY and CDR2 FYNNEI. There are 15 residues in the CDR3. V lost 4 bases to trimming and J lost 0 bases, with 10 bases between them.

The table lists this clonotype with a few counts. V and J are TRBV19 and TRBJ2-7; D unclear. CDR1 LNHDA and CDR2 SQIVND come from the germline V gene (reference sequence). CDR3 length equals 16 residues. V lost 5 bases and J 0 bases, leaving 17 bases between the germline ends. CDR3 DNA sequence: TGTGCCAGTAGTGAGTCTTTTGCCCCCCTCTCCTACGAGCAGTACTTC. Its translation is CASSESFAPLSYEQYF. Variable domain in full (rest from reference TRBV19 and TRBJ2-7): DGGITQSPKYLFRKEGQNVTLSCEQNLNHDAMYWYRQDPGQGLRLIYYSQIVNDFQKGDIAEGYSVSREKKESFPLTVTSAQKNPTAFYLCASSESFAPLSYEQYFGPGTRLTVT.

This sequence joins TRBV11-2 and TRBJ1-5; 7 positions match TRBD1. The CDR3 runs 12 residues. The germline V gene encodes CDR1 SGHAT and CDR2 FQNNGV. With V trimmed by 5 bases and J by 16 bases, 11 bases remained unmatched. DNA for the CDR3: TGTGCCAGCAGCATGAGACAGGGAAGGTTACATTTT. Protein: CASSMRQGRLHF.

This CDR3 reads CASSFTDSTDTQYF. For the CDR3, the DNA is TGTGCCAGCAGCTTTACGGACAGCACAGATACGCAGTATTTT. J is TRBJ2-3 and V is TRBV7-6; unclear D gene. Germline CDR1 is SGHVS and CDR2 is FNYEAQ. The V end was cut by 3 bases, the J end by 0 bases, with 7 bases between. The CDR3 extends over 14 amino acids.

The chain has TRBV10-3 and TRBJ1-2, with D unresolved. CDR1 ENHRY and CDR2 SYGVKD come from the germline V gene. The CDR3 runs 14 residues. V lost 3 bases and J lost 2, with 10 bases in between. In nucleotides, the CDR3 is TGTGCCATCAGTGATAGAACGAGGAACTATGGCTACACCTTC. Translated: CAISDRTRNYGYTF.

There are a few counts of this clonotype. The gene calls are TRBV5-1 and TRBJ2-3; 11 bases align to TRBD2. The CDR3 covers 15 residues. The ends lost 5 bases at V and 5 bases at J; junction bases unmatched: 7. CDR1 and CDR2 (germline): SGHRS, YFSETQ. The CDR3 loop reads CASSYIAGGQDTQYF. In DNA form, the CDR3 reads TGCGCCAGCAGTTATATAGCGGGGGGGCAAGATACGCAGTATTTT.

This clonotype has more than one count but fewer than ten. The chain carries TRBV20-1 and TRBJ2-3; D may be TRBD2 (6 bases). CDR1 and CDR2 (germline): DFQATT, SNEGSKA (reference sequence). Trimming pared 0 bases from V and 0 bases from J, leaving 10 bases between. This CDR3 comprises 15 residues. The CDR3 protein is CSARDGRGSTDTQYF. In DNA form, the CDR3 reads TGCAGTGCTAGAGATGGGCGGGGTAGCACAGATACGCAGTATTTT.

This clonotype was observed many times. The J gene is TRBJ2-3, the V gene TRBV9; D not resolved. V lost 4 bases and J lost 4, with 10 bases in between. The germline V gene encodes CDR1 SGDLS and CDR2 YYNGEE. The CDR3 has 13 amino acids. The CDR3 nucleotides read TGTGCCAGCAGCATTAGACGAGCAGATACGCAGTATTTT. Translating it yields CASSIRRADTQYF.

CDR3 loop: CSSIGASGSADTQYF. Written as DNA, the CDR3 is TGCAGCTCAATAGGGGCTAGCGGGTCAGCAGATACGCAGTATTTT. This chain links TRBV29-1 with TRBJ2-3; 8 nucleotides align to TRBD2. The V gene's germline CDR1 is SQVTM and CDR2 ANQGSEA. The ends lost 8 bases at V and 4 bases at J; junction bases unmatched: 14. This CDR3 spans 15 amino acids.